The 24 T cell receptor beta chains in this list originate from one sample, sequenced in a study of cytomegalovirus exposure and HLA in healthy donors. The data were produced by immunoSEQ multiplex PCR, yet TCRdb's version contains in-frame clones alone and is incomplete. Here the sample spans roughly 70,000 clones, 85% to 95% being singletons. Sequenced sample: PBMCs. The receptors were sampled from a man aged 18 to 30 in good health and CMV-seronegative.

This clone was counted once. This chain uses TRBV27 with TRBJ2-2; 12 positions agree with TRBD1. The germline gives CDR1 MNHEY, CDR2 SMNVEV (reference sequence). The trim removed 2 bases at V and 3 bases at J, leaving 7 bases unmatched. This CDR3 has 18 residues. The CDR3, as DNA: TGTGCCAGCAGTTTAAGGGGACAGGGGGCAGGGCACACCGGGGAGCTGTTTTTT. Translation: CASSLRGQGAGHTGELFF.

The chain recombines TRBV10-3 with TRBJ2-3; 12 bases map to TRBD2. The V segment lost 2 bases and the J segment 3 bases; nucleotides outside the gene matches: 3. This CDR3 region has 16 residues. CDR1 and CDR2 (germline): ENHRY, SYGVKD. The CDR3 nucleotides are TGTGCCATCAGTGAGCCTAGCGGGGGGGCTACAGATACGCAGTATTTT. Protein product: CAISEPSGGATDTQYF.

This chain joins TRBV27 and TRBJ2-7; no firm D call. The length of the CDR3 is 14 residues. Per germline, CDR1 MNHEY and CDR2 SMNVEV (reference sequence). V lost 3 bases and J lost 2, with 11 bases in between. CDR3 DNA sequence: TGTGCCAGCAGTTTTCTGCAACTACCCTACGAGCAGTACTTC. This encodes CASSFLQLPYEQYF.

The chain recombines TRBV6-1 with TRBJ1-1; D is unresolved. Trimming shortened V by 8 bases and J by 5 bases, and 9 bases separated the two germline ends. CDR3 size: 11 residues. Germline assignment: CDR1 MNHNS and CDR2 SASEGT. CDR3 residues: CASHLRTEAFF. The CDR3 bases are TGTGCCAGCCACTTGAGAACTGAAGCTTTCTTT.

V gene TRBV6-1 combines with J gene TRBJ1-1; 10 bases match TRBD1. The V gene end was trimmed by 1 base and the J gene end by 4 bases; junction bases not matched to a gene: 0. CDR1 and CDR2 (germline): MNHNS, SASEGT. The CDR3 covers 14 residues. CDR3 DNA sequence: TGTGCCAGCAGTGAAGGACAGGGGGCCACTGAAGCTTTCTTT. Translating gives CASSEGQGATEAFF.

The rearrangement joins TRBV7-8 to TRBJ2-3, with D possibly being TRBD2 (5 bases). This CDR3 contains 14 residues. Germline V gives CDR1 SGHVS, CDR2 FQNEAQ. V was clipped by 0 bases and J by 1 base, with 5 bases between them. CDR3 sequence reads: CASSLAGGTDTQYF. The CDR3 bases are TGTGCCAGCAGCTTAGCCGGGGGCACAGATACGCAGTATTTT.

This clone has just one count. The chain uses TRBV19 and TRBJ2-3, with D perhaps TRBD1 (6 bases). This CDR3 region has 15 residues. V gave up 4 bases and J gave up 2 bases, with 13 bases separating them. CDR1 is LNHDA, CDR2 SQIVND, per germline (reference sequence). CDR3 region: CASSTTGLITDTQYF. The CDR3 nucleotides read TGTGCCAGTAGTACCACAGGGCTTATCACAGATACGCAGTATTTT.

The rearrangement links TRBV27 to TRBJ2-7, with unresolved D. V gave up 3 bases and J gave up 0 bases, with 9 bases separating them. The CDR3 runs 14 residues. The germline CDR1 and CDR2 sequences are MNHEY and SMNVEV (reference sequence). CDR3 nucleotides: TGTGCCAGCAGTTTGACACCTTCCTCCTACGAGCAGTACTTC. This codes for CASSLTPSSYEQYF.

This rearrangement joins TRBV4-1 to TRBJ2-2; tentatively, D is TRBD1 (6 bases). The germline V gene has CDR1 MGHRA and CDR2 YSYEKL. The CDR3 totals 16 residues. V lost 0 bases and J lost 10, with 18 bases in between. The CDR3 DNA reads TGCGCCAGCAGCCAAGAACGGGCAGGGGCCCGAACGGAGCTGTTTTTT. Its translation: CASSQERAGARTELFF.

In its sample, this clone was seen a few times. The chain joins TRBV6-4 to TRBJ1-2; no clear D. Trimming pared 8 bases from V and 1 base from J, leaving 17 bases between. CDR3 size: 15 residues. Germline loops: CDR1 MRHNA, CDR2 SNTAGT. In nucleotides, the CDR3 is TGTGCCAGCCGGAGAGACGGAGCGGGTAACTATGGCTACACCTTC. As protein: CASRRDGAGNYGYTF.

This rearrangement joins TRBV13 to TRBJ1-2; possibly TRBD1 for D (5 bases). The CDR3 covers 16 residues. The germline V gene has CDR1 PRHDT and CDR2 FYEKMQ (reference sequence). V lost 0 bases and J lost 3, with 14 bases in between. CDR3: CASSLGTGGVDYGYTF. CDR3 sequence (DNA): TGTGCCAGCAGCTTAGGGACGGGGGGGGTTGACTATGGCTACACCTTC.

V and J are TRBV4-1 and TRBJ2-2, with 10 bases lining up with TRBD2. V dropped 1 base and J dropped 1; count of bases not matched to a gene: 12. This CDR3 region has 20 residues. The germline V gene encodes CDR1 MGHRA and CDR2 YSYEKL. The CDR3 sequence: CASSQGPWASGGQNTGELFF. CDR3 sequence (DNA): TGCGCCAGCAGCCAAGGGCCTTGGGCTAGCGGGGGCCAGAACACCGGGGAGCTGTTTTTT.

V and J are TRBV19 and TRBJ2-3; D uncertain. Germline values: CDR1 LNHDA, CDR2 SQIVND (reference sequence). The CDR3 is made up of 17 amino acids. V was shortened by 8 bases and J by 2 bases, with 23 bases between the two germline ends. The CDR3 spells CASARSATGWSTDTQYF. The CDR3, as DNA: TGTGCCAGTGCCCGGTCGGCCACCGGGTGGTCCACAGATACGCAGTATTTT.

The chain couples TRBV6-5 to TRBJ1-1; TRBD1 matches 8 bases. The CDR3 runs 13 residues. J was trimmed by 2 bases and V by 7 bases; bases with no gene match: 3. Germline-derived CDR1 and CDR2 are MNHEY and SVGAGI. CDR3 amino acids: CASIDRGNTEAFF. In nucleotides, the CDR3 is TGTGCCAGCATCGACAGGGGAAACACTGAAGCTTTCTTT.

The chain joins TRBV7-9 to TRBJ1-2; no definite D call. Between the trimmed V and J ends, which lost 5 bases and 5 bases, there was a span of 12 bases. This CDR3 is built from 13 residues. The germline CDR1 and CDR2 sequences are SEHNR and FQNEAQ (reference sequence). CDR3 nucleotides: TGTGCCAGCAGCCCAGAATCGAATTATGGCTACACCTTC. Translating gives CASSPESNYGYTF.

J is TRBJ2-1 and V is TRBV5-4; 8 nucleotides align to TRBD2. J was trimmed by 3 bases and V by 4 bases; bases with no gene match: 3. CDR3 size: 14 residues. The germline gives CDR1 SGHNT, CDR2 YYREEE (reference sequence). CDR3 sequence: CASSGGGIYNEQFF. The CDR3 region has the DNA TGTGCCAGCAGCGGCGGGGGGATCTACAATGAGCAGTTCTTC.

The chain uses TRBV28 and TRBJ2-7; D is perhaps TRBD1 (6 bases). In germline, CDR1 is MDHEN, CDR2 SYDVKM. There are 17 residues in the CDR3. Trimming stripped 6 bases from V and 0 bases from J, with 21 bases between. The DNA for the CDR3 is TGTGCCAGCAGCCGGCCCCCGACAGGCGTAAGCTCCTACGAGCAGTACTTC. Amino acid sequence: CASSRPPTGVSSYEQYF.

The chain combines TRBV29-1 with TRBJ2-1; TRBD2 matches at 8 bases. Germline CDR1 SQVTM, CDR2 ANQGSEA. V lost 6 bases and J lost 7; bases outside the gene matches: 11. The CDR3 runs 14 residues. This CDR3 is CSVLAGWAGNEQFF. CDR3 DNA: TGCAGCGTCCTAGCGGGTTGGGCAGGTAATGAGCAGTTCTTC.

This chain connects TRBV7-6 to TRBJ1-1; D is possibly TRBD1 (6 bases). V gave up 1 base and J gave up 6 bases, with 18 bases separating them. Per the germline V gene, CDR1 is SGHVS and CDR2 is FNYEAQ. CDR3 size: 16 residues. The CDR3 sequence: CASSLGLGQLGAEAFF. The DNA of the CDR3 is TGTGCCAGCAGCTTAGGTTTGGGACAACTCGGGGCTGAAGCTTTCTTT. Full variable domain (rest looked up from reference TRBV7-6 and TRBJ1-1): GAGVSQSPRYKVTKRGQDVALRCDPISGHVSLYWYRQALGQGPEFLTYFNYEAQQDKSGLPNDRFSAERPEGSISTLTIQRTEQRDSAMYRCASSLGLGQLGAEAFFGQGTRLTVV.

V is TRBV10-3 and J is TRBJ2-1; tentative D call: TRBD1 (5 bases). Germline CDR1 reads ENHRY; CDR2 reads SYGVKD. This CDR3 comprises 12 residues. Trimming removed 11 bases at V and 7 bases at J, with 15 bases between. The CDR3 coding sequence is TGTGCCGGGGCCCCCCATCCGAATGAGCAGTTCTTC. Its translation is CAGAPHPNEQFF.

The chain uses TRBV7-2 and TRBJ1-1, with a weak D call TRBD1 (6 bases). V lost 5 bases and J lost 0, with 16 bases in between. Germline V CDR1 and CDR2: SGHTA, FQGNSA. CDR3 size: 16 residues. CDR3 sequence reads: CASSEGTFTMNTEAFF. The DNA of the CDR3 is TGTGCCAGCAGCGAAGGGACATTTACCATGAACACTGAAGCTTTCTTT.

CDR3 protein: CASSQTRAEAFF. In DNA form, the CDR3 reads TGTGCCAGCAGCCAAACCCGGGCTGAAGCTTTCTTT. The chain carries TRBV14 and TRBJ1-1; no clear D. The CDR3 totals 12 residues. Germline V gene sequence: CDR1 SGHDN, CDR2 FVKESK. Trimming cost V 2 bases and J 6 bases, with 7 bases left between them.

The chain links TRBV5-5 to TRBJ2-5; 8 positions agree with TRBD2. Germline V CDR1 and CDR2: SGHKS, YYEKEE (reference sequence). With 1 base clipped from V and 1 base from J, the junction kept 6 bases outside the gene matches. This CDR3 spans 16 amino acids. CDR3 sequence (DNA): TGTGCCAGCAGCTTGATGGCGGGGGGTTTCCAAGAGACCCAGTACTTC. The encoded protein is CASSLMAGGFQETQYF.

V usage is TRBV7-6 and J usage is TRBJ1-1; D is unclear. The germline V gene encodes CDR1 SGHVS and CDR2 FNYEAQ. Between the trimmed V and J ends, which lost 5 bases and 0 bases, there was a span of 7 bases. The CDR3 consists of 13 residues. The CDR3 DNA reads TGTGCCAGCAGCCCCACAGTGAACACTGAAGCTTTCTTT. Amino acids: CASSPTVNTEAFF.